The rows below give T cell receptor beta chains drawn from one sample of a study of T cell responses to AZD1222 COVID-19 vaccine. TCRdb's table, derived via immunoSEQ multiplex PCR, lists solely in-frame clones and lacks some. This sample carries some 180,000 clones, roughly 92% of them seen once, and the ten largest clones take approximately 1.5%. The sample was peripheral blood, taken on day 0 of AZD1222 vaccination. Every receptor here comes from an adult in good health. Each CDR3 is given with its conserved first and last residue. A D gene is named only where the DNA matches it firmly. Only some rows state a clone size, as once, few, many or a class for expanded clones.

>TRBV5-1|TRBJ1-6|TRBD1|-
CASSWWDRDNSPLHF
TGCGCCAGCAGCTGGTGGGACAGAGATAATTCACCCCTCCACTTT
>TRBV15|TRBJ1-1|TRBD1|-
CATRGQGGSTEAFF
TGTGCCACCAGAGGACAGGGAGGTAGCACTGAAGCTTTCTTT
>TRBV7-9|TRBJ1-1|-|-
CASSFRIIRLEMNTEAFF
TGTGCCAGCAGCTTTCGGATCATCCGCCTGGAGATGAACACTGAAGCTTTCTTT
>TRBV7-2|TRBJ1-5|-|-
CASSRLTYSNQPQHF
TGTGCCAGCAGCCGCCTTACTTATAGCAATCAGCCCCAGCATTTT
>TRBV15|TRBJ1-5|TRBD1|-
CATSRAGQGNNQPQHF
TGTGCCACCAGCAGGGCCGGACAGGGAAACAATCAGCCCCAGCATTTT
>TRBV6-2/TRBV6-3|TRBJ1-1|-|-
CASSDLDSMNTEAFF
TGTGCCAGCAGTGACTTGGACAGCATGAACACTGAAGCTTTCTTT
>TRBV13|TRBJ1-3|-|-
CASSSNMNSGNTIYF
TGTGCCAGCAGCTCCAACATGAACTCTGGAAACACCATATATTTT
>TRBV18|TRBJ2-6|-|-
CASSEGSGANVLTF
TGTGCCAGCTCCGAGGGGTCTGGGGCCAACGTCCTGACTTTC
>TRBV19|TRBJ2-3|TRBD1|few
CASRAQGAVTDTQYF
TGTGCCAGTAGAGCCCAGGGGGCCGTTACAGATACGCAGTATTTT
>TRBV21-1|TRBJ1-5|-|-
CASSTRPQHF
TGTGCCAGCAGCACCCGCCCCCAGCATTTT
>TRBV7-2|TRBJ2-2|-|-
CASSSQGVGTGELFF
TGTGCCAGCAGTTCACAGGGCGTTGGGACCGGGGAGCTGTTTTTT
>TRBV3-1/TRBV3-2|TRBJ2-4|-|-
CASSQDLVGKNIQYF
TGTGCCAGCAGCCAAGATCTTGTGGGGAAAAACATTCAGTACTTC
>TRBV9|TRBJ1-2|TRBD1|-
CASSADRGGNSPNYGYTF
TGTGCCAGCAGCGCAGACAGGGGAGGGAATTCGCCTAACTATGGCTACACCTTC
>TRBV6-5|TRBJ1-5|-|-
CSPLGPELNQPQHF
TGTTCCCCCCTAGGGCCAGAGCTCAATCAGCCCCAGCATTTT
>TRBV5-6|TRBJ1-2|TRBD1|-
CASSQGGGYGYTF
TGTGCCAGCAGCCAGGGGGGCGGCTATGGCTACACCTTC
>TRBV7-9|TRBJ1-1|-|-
CASSLGTNTEAFF
TGTGCCAGCAGCTTGGGAACGAACACTGAAGCTTTCTTT
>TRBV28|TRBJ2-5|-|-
CASSPPGVEETQYF
TGTGCCAGCAGTCCCCCAGGGGTGGAGGAGACCCAGTACTTC
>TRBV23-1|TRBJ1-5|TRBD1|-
CASSQSRDSVYQPQHF
TGCGCCAGCAGTCAATCGCGGGACAGTGTCTATCAGCCCCAGCATTTT
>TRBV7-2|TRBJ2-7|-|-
CASSLVDGAYEQYF
TGTGCCAGCAGCTTAGTGGACGGGGCGTACGAGCAGTACTTC
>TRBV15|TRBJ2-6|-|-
CATSRDRGLSPGANVLTF
TGTGCCACCAGCAGAGATCGTGGCCTCTCGCCTGGGGCCAACGTCCTGACTTTC
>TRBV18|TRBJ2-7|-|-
CASGKGEQGYEQYF
TGTGCCAGCGGTAAAGGGGAGCAGGGCTACGAGCAGTACTTC
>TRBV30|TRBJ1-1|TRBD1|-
CAWSGDRAMNTEAFF
TGTGCCTGGAGCGGGGACAGGGCCATGAACACTGAAGCTTTCTTT
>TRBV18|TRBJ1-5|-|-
CASSPSVGNQPQHF
TGTGCCAGCTCACCGTCCGTTGGGAATCAGCCCCAGCATTTT
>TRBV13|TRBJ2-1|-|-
CASSLRQAGPYNEQFF
TGTGCCAGCAGCTTAAGGCAGGCAGGGCCCTACAATGAGCAGTTCTTC
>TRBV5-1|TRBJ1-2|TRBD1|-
CASSPGDSFYGYTF
TGCGCCAGCAGCCCAGGGGACAGCTTCTATGGCTACACCTTC
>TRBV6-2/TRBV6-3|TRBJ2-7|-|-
CASSYSDILYEQYF
TGTGCCAGCAGTTACTCGGACATACTCTACGAGCAGTACTTC
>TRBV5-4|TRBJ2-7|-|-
CASSLARGATREQYF
TGTGCCAGCAGCTTGGCAAGGGGGGCGACGAGGGAGCAGTACTTC
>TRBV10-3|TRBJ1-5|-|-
CAISVQETNQPQHF
TGTGCCATCAGTGTACAGGAGACCAATCAGCCCCAGCATTTT
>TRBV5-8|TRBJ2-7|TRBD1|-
CASREGRGRGRGEQYF
TGTGCCAGCAGGGAAGGCCGGGGCAGGGGGCGCGGCGAGCAGTACTTC
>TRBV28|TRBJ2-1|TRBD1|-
CASSLTPGQGVYNEQFF
TGTGCCAGCAGTTTAACTCCAGGACAGGGGGTCTACAATGAGCAGTTCTTC
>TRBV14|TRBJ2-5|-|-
CASSQAGARGETQYF
TGTGCCAGCAGCCAAGCAGGGGCGCGTGGAGAGACCCAGTACTTC
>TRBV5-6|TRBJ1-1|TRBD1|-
CASSMASDRGDEAFF
TGTGCCAGCAGCATGGCTTCGGACAGGGGGGATGAAGCTTTCTTT
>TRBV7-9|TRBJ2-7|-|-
CASSPAVGRGHEQYF
TGTGCCAGCAGCCCCGCGGTAGGCAGGGGCCACGAGCAGTACTTC
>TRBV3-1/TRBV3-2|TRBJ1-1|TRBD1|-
CASSSRTDRGSEAFF
TGTGCCAGCAGTTCGAGGACGGACAGGGGCTCTGAAGCTTTCTTT
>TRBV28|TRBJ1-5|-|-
CASSLEQRTVPNQPQHF
TGTGCCAGCAGTTTAGAACAGAGGACAGTTCCCAATCAGCCCCAGCATTTT
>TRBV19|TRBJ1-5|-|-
CASRPGKRGEQPQHF
TGTGCCAGTAGACCCGGGAAACGGGGGGAACAGCCCCAGCATTTT
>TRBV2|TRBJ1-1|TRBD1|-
CASRGQEAFF
TGTGCCAGCAGGGGACAGGAGGCTTTCTTT
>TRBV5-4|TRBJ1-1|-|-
CASSPTTLNTEAFF
TGTGCCAGCAGCCCGACGACCCTAAACACTGAAGCTTTCTTT
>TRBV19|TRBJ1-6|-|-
CASSIGRGDSPLHF
TGTGCCAGTAGTATTGGAAGGGGTGATTCACCCCTCCACTTT
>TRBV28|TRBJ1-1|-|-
CASRTPGPTNTEAFF
TGTGCCAGCAGGACCCCTGGACCGACGAACACTGAAGCTTTCTTT
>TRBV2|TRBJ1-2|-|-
CASSVGQGYGYTF
TGTGCCAGCAGTGTTGGCCAGGGGTACGGCTACACCTTC
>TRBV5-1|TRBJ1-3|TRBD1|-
CASSLTGPSGNTIYF
TGCGCCAGCAGCCTGACAGGGCCGTCTGGAAACACCATATATTTT
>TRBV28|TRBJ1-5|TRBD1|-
CASIKGGAGVRNQPQHF
TGTGCCAGCATTAAAGGGGGCGCAGGTGTTCGCAATCAGCCCCAGCATTTT
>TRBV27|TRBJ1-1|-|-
CASSVLRGAEAFF
TGTGCCAGCAGTGTCCTGAGGGGGGCTGAAGCTTTCTTT
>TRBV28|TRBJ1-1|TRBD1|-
CASSFLRTGDIRNTEAFF
TGTGCCAGCAGTTTTCTCCGGACAGGGGATATTAGGAACACTGAAGCTTTCTTT
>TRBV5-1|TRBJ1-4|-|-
CASGSTAGNNEKLFF
TGCGCCAGCGGATCGACAGCGGGCAATAATGAAAAACTGTTTTTT
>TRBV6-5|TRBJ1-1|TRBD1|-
CASSYRQGVNTEAFF
TGTGCCAGCAGTTACCGCCAGGGGGTGAACACTGAAGCTTTCTTT
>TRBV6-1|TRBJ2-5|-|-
CASSEDRIKETQYF
TGTGCCAGCAGTGAAGACAGGATAAAAGAGACCCAGTACTTC
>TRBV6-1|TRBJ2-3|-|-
CASSEVRLGGTDTQYF
TGTGCCAGCAGTGAAGTAAGGCTAGGGGGGACAGATACGCAGTATTTT
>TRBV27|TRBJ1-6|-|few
CASTQFEGLGSPLHF
TGTGCCAGCACCCAATTTGAAGGGTTAGGGTCACCCCTCCACTTT
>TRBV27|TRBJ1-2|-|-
CASTTLGGRYGYTF
TGTGCCAGCACAACCCTTGGGGGGCGGTATGGCTACACCTTC
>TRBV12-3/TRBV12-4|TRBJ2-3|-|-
CASSLTDTQYF
TGTGCCAGCAGTTTAACAGATACGCAGTATTTT